This is a list of T cell receptor beta chains from one sample in a study of shared clonotypes between healthy human individuals. This table comes from immunoSEQ multiplex PCR, and its TCRdb copy is limited to in-frame clones, with some not included. The table has roughly 1.4 million clones, roughly 98.5% seen once. Material: naive CD4+ T cells sorted from blood. Receptors were obtained from a man aged 30 to 39 in good health. CDR3s include the opening cysteine and the closing phenylalanine or tryptophan.

TRBV28,TRBJ1-2,CASGANYGYTF
TRBV5-1,TRBJ2-1,CASSLGVGRGWYNEQFF
TRBV6-5,TRBJ2-1,CASSYSVVGGDEQFF
TRBV5-1,TRBJ2-2,CASSLEGTGELFF
TRBV7-9,TRBJ2-5,CASSLGRRINQETQYF
TRBV27,TRBJ2-7,CASSRRQGAGYEQYF
TRBV7-9,TRBJ2-7,CASSLGLAGVFPPYEQYF
TRBV27,TRBJ1-1,CASSLSGTGAKAFF
TRBV28,TRBJ2-7,CASSSSLGRLDYEQYF
TRBV7-9,TRBJ2-7,CATRALGEGYEQYF
TRBV15,TRBJ2-5,CATSRGRWGRAETQYF
TRBV18,TRBJ2-7,CASSPGLSYEQYF
TRBV7-2,TRBJ2-2,CASSVRALATGELFF
TRBV6-5,TRBJ1-1,CASSYSSRATEAFF
TRBV2,TRBJ2-6,CASRTGMSGANVLTF
TRBV7-9,TRBJ1-2,CASSPPDSRINYGYTF
TRBV28,TRBJ2-2,CASSLHRELFF
TRBV7-3,TRBJ2-2,CASSSPRGEGGSNTGELFF
TRBV28,TRBJ2-7,CASSPGQGAGEQYF
TRBV18,TRBJ2-7,CASSPLRTSFYEQYF
TRBV15,TRBJ2-7,CATSRALRRGTSGRDEQYF
TRBV28,TRBJ1-3,CASRLGGTAAGNTIYF
TRBV5-1,TRBJ2-7,CASSLDMEYEQYF
TRBV29-1,TRBJ1-1,CSVRTGLGTEAFF
TRBV10-3,TRBJ1-5,CAISESLRVNGNQPQHF